Following are 5 T cell receptor beta chains from one sample sequenced in a study of regulatory T cells in long-lasting Graves disease (dated by TCRdb to the early 2020s). The time point tag for this specimen amounts to: persistent/refractory GD, antithyroid drugs over 5 years with positive TRAb. For both TCR sequencing and RNA sequencing, RNA was extracted from PBMCs using TRIzol. Receptors were amplified or captured by multiplex PCR. The sequencing machine was an Illumina HiSeq 4000. TCR beta libraries were built with iRepertoire HTBI primers and Arm-PCR amplification of CDR3 regions. TCRdb applied fastp at Q25 and MiXCR to the public reads, then kept only in-frame beta chains. CDR3 protein sequences are deduplicated, and each keeps its most common genes and DNA. The sample table shows around 450,000 distinct CDR3 sequences, and 20% to 25% are seen once. The top ten hold around 7% of the sample. The sequencing used peripheral blood mononuclear cells (PBMCs), collected when the disease was refractory, from a patient treated with antithyroid drugs. The source is a female donor with Graves disease.

The chain uses TRBV7-2 and TRBJ1-5; 7 bases match TRBD1. This CDR3 spans 15 amino acids. Germline V gene sequence: CDR1 SGHTA, CDR2 FQGNSA. J was trimmed by 4 bases and V by 3 bases; bases with no gene match: 6. The CDR3: CASSLEGQPNQPQHF. The CDR3 bases are TGTGCCAGCAGCTTGGAGGGACAGCCTAATCAGCCCCAGCATTTT.

At least ten counts were recorded for this clonotype. The chain recombines TRBV25-1 with TRBJ1-2; no clear D. Germline V gives CDR1 MGHDK, CDR2 SYGVNS. V was pared by 2 bases and J by 6 bases, with 16 bases between. The CDR3 covers 15 residues. CDR3 nucleotides: TGTGCCAGCAGTGAAGAGGGCCCTATAACGAATGGCTACACCTTC. Translating gives CASSEEGPITNGYTF.

This clonotype was recorded a few times. This sequence joins TRBV13 and TRBJ1-1; D gene uncertain. The CDR3 loop spans 14 amino acids. Per the germline V gene, CDR1 is PRHDT and CDR2 is FYEKMQ (reference sequence). Trimming stripped 1 base from V and 3 bases from J, with 9 bases between. CDR3: CASSLAPGYTEAFF. The CDR3 DNA reads TGTGCCAGCAGCTTAGCTCCGGGGTACACTGAAGCTTTCTTT.

Concerning this clonotype itself: A much more abundant neighbour one base away suggests this may be a read error. The chain has TRBV7-2 and TRBJ2-7, with 8 bases lining up with TRBD2. CDR1 is SGHTA, CDR2 FQGNSA, per germline. This CDR3 comprises 14 residues. In nucleotides, the CDR3 is TGTGCCGGCAGCTTATCGGGAGGGCCGGTCGAGCAGTACTTC. This sequence encodes CAGSLSGGPVEQYF.

This clonotype has more than one count but fewer than ten. V and J are TRBV7-2 and TRBJ1-6, with TRBD1 matching 9 bases. CDR3 length: 17 amino acids. CDR1 SGHTA and CDR2 FQGNSA come from the germline V gene. V dropped 5 bases and J dropped 7; count of bases not matched to a gene: 12. The CDR3 loop is CASSRFWDRVGNSPLHF. The CDR3 DNA reads TGTGCCAGCAGCCGTTTCTGGGACAGGGTAGGGAATTCACCCCTCCACTTT.